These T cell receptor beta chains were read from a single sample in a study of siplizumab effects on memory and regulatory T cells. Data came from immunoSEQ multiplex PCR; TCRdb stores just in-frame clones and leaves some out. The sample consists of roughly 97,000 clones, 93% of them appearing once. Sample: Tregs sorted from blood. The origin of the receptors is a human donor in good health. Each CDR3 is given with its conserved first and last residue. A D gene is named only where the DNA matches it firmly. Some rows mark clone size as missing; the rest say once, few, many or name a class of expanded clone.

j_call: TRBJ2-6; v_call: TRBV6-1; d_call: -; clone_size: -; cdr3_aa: CASSDGQRKTSGANVLTF; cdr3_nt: TGTGCCAGCAGTGACGGACAGCGCAAGACCTCTGGGGCCAACGTCCTGACTTTC
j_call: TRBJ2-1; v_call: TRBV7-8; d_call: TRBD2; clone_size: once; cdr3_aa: CASSVSLPRGGGEQFF; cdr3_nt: TGTGCCAGCAGCGTATCTCTCCCGCGGGGGGGAGGTGAGCAGTTCTTC
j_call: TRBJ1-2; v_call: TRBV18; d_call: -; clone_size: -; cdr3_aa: CASSPLTGAVGYTF; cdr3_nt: TGTGCCAGCTCACCACTAACGGGGGCAGTGGGCTACACCTTC
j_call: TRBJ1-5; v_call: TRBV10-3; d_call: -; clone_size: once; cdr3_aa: CAISESPGGGKPQHF; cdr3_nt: TGTGCCATCAGTGAGTCCCCCGGGGGAGGTAAGCCCCAGCATTTT
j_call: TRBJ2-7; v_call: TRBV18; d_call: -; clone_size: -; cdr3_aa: CASSPRRGWDEQYF; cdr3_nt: TGTGCCAGCTCACCACGACGAGGATGGGACGAGCAGTACTTC
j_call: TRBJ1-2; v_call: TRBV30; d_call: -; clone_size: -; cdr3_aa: CAWTSEGGYTF; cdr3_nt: TGTGCCTGGACCTCCGAGGGGGGCTACACCTTC
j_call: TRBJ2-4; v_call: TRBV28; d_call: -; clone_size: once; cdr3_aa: CASSSGGGDIQYF; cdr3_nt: TGTGCCAGCTCGTCCGGCGGCGGGGACATTCAGTACTTC
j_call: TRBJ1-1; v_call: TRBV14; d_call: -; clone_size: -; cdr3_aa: CASSQEEVGWWGNTEAFF; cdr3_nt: TGTGCCAGCAGCCAAGAGGAAGTAGGGTGGTGGGGGAACACTGAAGCTTTCTTT
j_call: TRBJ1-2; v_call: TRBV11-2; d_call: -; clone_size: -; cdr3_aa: CASSLRFYGYTF; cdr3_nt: TGTGCCAGCAGCTTGAGATTCTATGGCTACACCTTC
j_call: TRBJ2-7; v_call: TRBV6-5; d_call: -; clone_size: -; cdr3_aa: CASSTRGNSYEQYF; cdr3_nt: TGTGCCAGCAGTACCAGGGGTAACTCCTACGAGCAGTACTTC
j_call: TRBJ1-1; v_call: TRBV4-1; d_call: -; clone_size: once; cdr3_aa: CASSGYSGKNTEAFF; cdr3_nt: TGCGCCAGCAGCGGTTACAGCGGAAAGAACACTGAAGCTTTCTTT
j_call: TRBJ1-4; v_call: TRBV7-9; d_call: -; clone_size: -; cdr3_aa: CASSLGGSTNEKLFF; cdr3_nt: TGTGCCAGCAGCTTAGGGGGGTCTACTAATGAAAAACTGTTTTTT
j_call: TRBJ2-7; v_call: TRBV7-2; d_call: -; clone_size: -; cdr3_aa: CASSSGRYEQYF; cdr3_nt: TGTGCCAGCAGCTCGGGACGCTACGAGCAGTACTTC
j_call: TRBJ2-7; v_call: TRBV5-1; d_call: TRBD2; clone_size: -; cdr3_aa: CASSLPTLAGVPYEQYF; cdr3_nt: TGCGCCAGCAGCCTCCCAACCCTAGCGGGAGTCCCCTACGAGCAGTACTTC
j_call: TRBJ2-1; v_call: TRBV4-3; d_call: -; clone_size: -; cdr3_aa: CASSQDLGPPYNEQFF; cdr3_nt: TGCGCCAGCAGCCAAGATCTTGGACCACCTTACAATGAGCAGTTCTTC
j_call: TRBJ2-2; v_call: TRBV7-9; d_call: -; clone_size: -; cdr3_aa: CASSLALLPGELFF; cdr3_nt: TGTGCCAGCAGCTTAGCTCTTCTTCCCGGGGAGCTGTTTTTT
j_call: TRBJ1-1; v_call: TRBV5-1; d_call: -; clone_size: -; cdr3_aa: CASSFTRNTEAFF; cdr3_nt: TGCGCCAGCAGCTTCACGCGAAACACTGAAGCTTTCTTT
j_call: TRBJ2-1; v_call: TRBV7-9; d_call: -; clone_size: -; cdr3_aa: CASSPRGRNEQFF; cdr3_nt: TGTGCCAGCAGCCCCCGAGGGCGGAATGAGCAGTTCTTC
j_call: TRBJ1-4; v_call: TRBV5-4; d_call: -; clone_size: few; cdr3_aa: CASSLSPESEKLFF; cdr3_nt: TGTGCCAGCAGCTTGTCCCCCGAGAGTGAAAAACTGTTTTTT
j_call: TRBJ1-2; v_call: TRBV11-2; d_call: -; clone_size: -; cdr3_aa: CASSPTGAGGYTF; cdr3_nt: TGTGCCAGCAGCCCGACGGGGGCGGGGGGCTACACCTTC
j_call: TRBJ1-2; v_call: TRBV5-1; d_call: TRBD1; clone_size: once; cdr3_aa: CASSETGGGYTF; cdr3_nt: TGCGCCAGCAGCGAGACAGGGGGAGGCTACACCTTC
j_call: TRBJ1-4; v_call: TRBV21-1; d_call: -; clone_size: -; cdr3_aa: CASSNHRAANEKLFF; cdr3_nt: TGTGCCAGCAGCAACCACAGGGCTGCTAATGAAAAACTGTTTTTT
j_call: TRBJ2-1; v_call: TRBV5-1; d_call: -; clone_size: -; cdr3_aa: CASSLGEAYNEQFF; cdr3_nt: TGCGCCAGCAGCTTGGGGGAGGCCTACAATGAGCAGTTCTTC
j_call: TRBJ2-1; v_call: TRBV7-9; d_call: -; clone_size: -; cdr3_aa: CASSLGSPDWNEQFF; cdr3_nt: TGTGCCAGCAGCTTAGGGTCTCCCGATTGGAATGAGCAGTTCTTC
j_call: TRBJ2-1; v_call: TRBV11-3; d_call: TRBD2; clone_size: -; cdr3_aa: CASSPTTSGGANEQFF; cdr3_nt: TGTGCCAGCAGCCCCACGACTAGCGGGGGGGCCAATGAGCAGTTCTTC
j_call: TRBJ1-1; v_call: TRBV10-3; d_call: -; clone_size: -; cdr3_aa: CAISESMLAEAFF; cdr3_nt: TGTGCCATCAGTGAGTCGATGTTGGCTGAAGCTTTCTTT
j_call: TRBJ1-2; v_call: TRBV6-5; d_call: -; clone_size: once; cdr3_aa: CASRDRPNYGYTF; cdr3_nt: TGTGCCAGCAGGGACCGTCCCAACTATGGCTACACCTTC
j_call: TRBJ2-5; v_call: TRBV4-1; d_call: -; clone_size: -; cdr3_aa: CASSQVRKETQYF; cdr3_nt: TGCGCCAGCAGCCAAGTGAGGAAAGAGACCCAGTACTTC
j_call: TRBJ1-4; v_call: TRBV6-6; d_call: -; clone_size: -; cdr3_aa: CASSRSGEKLFF; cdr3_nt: TGTGCCAGCAGTCGATCCGGAGAAAAACTGTTTTTT
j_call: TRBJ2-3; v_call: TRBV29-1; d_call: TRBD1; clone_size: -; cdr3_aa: CSVGGQGGDTQYF; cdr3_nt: TGCAGCGTTGGGGGACAGGGAGGCGATACGCAGTATTTT
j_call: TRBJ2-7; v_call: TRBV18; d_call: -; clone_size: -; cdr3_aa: CASSSPTGSYEQYF; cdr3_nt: TGTGCCAGCTCATCTCCGACGGGGTCCTACGAGCAGTACTTC
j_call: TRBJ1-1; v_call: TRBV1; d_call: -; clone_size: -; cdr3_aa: CTSSQDPWGAPTEAFF; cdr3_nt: TGCACCAGCAGCCAGGATCCTTGGGGGGCGCCCACTGAAGCTTTCTTT
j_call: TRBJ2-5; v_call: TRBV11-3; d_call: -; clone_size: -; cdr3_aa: CASSLSSGQETQYF; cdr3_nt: TGTGCCAGCAGCTTATCAAGCGGCCAAGAGACCCAGTACTTC
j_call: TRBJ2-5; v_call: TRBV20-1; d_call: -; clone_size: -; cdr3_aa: CSARLETQYF; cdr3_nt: TGCAGTGCTAGGCTTGAGACCCAGTACTTC
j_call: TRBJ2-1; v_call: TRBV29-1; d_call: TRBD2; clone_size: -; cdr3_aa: CSVVAGGDEQFF; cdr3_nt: TGCAGCGTTGTAGCGGGGGGGGATGAGCAGTTCTTC
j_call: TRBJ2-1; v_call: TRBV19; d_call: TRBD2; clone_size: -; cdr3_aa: CASSMTGTSPDEQFF; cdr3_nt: TGTGCCAGTAGTATGACTGGGACTAGCCCCGATGAGCAGTTCTTC
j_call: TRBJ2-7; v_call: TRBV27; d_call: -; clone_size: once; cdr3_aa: CASSFDREGYEQYF; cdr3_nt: TGTGCCAGCAGTTTCGACAGGGAGGGCTACGAGCAGTACTTC